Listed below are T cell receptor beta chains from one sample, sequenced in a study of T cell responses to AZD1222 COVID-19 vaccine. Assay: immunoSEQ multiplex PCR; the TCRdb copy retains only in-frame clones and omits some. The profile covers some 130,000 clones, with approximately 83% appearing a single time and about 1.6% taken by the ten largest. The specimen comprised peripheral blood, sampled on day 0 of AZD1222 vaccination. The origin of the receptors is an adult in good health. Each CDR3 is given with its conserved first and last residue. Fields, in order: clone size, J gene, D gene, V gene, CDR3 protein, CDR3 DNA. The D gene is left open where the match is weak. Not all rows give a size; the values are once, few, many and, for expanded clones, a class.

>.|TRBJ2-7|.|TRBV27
CASSSQSPPYEQYF
TGTGCCAGCAGTTCACAGTCCCCTCCCTACGAGCAGTACTTC
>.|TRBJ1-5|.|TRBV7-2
CASSLEPHRPQHF
TGTGCCAGCAGCTTAGAACCCCACAGGCCCCAGCATTTT
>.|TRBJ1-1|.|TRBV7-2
CASSPRAAMNTEAFF
TGTGCCAGCAGCCCAAGGGCCGCAATGAACACTGAAGCTTTCTTT
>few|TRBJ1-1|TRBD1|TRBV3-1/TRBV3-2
CASSRRQGEGAEAFF
TGTGCCAGCAGCCGCAGACAGGGGGAAGGAGCTGAAGCTTTCTTT
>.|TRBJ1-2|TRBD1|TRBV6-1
CASSEAGTGPYGYTF
TGTGCCAGCAGTGAAGCTGGGACAGGGCCCTATGGCTACACCTTC
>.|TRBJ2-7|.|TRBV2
CASSADGRGFEQYF
TGTGCCAGCAGTGCGGACGGTAGGGGGTTCGAGCAGTACTTC
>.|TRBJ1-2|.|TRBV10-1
CASSENPGYGYTF
TGCGCCAGCAGTGAGAATCCAGGGTATGGCTACACCTTC
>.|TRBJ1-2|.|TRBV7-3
CASSLTEGYGYTF
TGTGCCAGCAGCTTAACGGAGGGGTATGGCTACACCTTC
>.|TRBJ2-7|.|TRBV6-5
CASTDPAGDFYEQYF
TGTGCCAGCACCGATCCGGCAGGGGACTTCTACGAGCAGTACTTC
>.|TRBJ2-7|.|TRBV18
CASSPGPDYEQYF
TGTGCCAGCTCACCCGGGCCAGACTACGAGCAGTACTTC
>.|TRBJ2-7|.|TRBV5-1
CASSLGSAASSYEQYF
TGCGCCAGCAGCTTGGGATCGGCTGCCAGCTCCTACGAGCAGTACTTC
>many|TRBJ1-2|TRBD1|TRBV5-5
CASSLDRGTYGYTF
TGTGCCAGCAGTCTTGACAGGGGCACCTATGGCTACACCTTC
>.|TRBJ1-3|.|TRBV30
CAWNPFSGNTIYF
TGTGCCTGGAACCCGTTCTCTGGAAACACCATATATTTT
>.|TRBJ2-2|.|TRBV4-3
CASSPTGSGELFF
TGCGCCAGCAGCCCAACTGGGTCCGGGGAGCTGTTTTTT
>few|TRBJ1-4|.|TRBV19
CASSSWGEGLTNEKLFF
TGTGCCAGTAGTTCTTGGGGGGAAGGTCTAACTAATGAAAAACTGTTTTTT
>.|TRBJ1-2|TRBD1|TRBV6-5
CASSSGQGDVYGYTF
TGTGCCAGCAGTTCGGGACAGGGAGATGTATATGGCTACACCTTC
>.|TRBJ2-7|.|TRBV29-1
CSVSEVGKPYEQYF
TGCAGCGTTTCCGAGGTCGGGAAACCCTACGAGCAGTACTTC
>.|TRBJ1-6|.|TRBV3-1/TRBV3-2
CASSQGRTGNSPLHF
TGTGCCAGCAGCCAAGGTCGCACAGGGAACTCACCCCTCCACTTT
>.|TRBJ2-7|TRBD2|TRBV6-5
CASSNPGTSYEQYF
TGTGCCAGCAGTAATCCCGGGACTAGCTACGAGCAGTACTTC
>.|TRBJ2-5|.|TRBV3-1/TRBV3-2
CASRPGGPQETQYF
TGTGCCAGCAGACCCGGCGGGCCCCAAGAGACCCAGTACTTC